This T cell receptor beta chain was profiled in a study of T-cell reconstitution after alpha-beta-depleted transplantation in children. On this clonotype itself: What it binds is not known.

Overall study findings and caveats: About two months after transplant, alpha-beta T cells reportedly came from several hundred expanded graft clones. Surviving recipient T cells and intrathymic progenitors accounted for some patients' high TCRbeta diversity at day 60. T-cell counts and diversity at one year following transplant were attributed mainly to newly produced T cells.

The V end lost 4 bases, the J end lost 4 bases, and 11 bases lay between the germline ends. This CDR3 has 12 amino acids. The germline CDR1 and CDR2 sequences are SQVTM and ANQGSEA. Unique molecular identifiers were incorporated when the TCRbeta library was constructed. Via MiXCR, TCRdb re-called the PCR reads, giving one row per CDR3 protein. In the table there are some 840,000 distinct CDR3 sequences, 15% to 20% of which are singletons. J is TRBJ2-7 and V is TRBV29-1; D might be TRBD2 (6 bases). The source was PBMCs, mostly from graft donor cells, collected 360 days after TCRalphabeta/CD19-depleted stem cell transplant. The sequence derives from a male patient younger than 18 who had a stem cell transplant for acute lymphoblastic leukemia, so the T cells may come from the graft donor. The CDR3 nucleotides are TGCAGCGTTGCGGAGGGAAGATACGAGCAGTACTTC. Its translation is CSVAEGRYEQYF.